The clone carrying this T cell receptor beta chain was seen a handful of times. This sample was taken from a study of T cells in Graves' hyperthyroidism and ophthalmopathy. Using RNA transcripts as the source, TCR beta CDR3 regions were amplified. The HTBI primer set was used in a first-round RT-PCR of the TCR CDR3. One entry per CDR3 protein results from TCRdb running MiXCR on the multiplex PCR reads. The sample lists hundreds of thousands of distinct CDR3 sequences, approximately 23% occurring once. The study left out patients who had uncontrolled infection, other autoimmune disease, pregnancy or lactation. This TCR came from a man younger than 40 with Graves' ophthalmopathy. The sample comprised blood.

The CDR3 DNA follows: TGTGCCAGTAGTATACAGGTCCCCCCAGCCGGCGAGCAGTACTTC. Translating it yields CASSIQVPPAGEQYF. The chain uses TRBV19 and TRBJ2-7; unclear D gene. This CDR3 comprises 15 residues. The germline CDR1 and CDR2 sequences are LNHDA and SQIVND (reference sequence). V lost 2 bases, J lost 6 bases, and 17 bases lay in between.